This T cell receptor beta chain was sequenced in a study of CD4+ T cells in melanoma (dated by TCRdb to the early 2020s). With regard to the full study: Neoantigen-specific CD4+ T cells in human melanoma were investigated in the study. Overall results and qualifications from the work: According to the report, neoantigen-specific CD4+ T cells in melanoma displayed diverse differentiation states. The report described a correlation between neoantigen-specific CD4+ T cells and the function of CD8+ T cells, macrophages and B cells.

Library preparation employed the immunoSEQ multiplex PCR assay. TCRdb limited this immuneACCESS table to in-frame rearrangements with V and J called. A share of clones is missing; checked studies link under half to unresolved V genes, and the rest is unexplained. For this sample there are tens of thousands of clones; approximately 74% appear just once. The biggest ten clones account for approximately 5% of the sample. The germline V gene (reference sequence) provides CDR1 SGHNT and CDR2 YYREEE. The V end gives up 1 base and the J end 2 bases, leaving 12 bases in the junction not matched to a gene. From the cysteine through the phenylalanine, the CDR3 covers 18 amino acids. The kept DNA is CDR3 alone, 54 bases in frame from the first base. Donors were patients with melanoma. A remark on this clone: Its antigen specificity is not known. No base quality values were provided; no much bigger clone lies one nucleotide off.

Sequencing was performed on tumor tissue. The V gene is TRBV5-4 and the J gene is TRBJ1-1; 9 junctional bases match TRBD1. This clonotype was obtained from a human donor with melanoma. This receptor has the CDR3 CASSLIGYRGQGNTEAFF. DNA sequence: TGTGCCAGCAGCTTGATTGGCTATAGGGGACAGGGAAACACTGAAGCTTTCTTT.